The rows below give T cell receptor beta chains drawn from one sample of a study of identical twins. TCRdb re-called the 5' RACE reads through MiXCR, storing one row per CDR3 protein. The profile shows 650,000 to 800,000 distinct CDR3 sequences, 8.6% of them singletons. This same sample was also taken into another study, of yellow fever vaccine responses in identical twins.

Input material: PBMCs. The receptor source for this set is a woman aged 18-29 years in good health. Both conserved end residues are part of each CDR3. Fields, in order: D gene, clone size, J gene, V gene, CDR3 DNA, CDR3 protein. D genes are given only for firm matches. Size values are once, few and many counts, or a class for expanded clones, and some rows have none.

-	few	TRBJ2-5	TRBV3-1	TGTGCCAGCAGCTTTAACGGACAGAAACAGACCCAGTACTTC	CASSFNGQKQTQYF
-	few	TRBJ2-5	TRBV10-3	TGTGCCATCAGTGAGTCCCCCGGAGAGACCCAGTACTTC	CAISESPGETQYF
-	many	TRBJ2-5	TRBV7-9	TGTGCCAGCAGTCTAGAAGGCCTATGGGAGACCCAGTACTTC	CASSLEGLWETQYF
-	few	TRBJ2-1	TRBV7-2	TGTGCCAGCAGCTTAGATAAATACGGGAATGAGCAGTTCTTC	CASSLDKYGNEQFF
TRBD2	many	TRBJ2-3	TRBV6-2/TRBV6-3	TGTGCCAGCAGTTCCGCCCGGACTAGCGGGCCTCCAGATACGCAGTATTTT	CASSSARTSGPPDTQYF
TRBD1	few	TRBJ1-5	TRBV7-6	TGTGCCAGCAGCTTACCGGACAGGGCAGCTCAGCCCCAGCATTTT	CASSLPDRAAQPQHF
-	few	TRBJ2-2	TRBV20-1	TGCAGTGCCACCGCGGGACCGCCTACCGTGGAGCTGTTTTTT	CSATAGPPTVELFF
-	-	TRBJ2-2	TRBV5-1	TGCGCCAGCAGCTTGGATCCCATACCCACCGGCGGGGAGCTGTTTTTT	CASSLDPIPTGGELFF
-	-	TRBJ1-1	TRBV7-9	TGTGCCAGCAGCTGGGACCGGGAACAGAGTGAAGCTTTCTTT	CASSWDREQSEAFF
TRBD1	few	TRBJ2-5	TRBV7-8	TGTGCCAGCAGGAGGGACAGGTTCCTCGCAAGGGAGACCCAGTACTTC	CASRRDRFLARETQYF
TRBD1	few	TRBJ2-7	TRBV20-1	TGCAGTGCTCCCCGATCGACAGGGGGCGCGGGTTACGAGCAGTACTTC	CSAPRSTGGAGYEQYF
TRBD1	many	TRBJ2-7	TRBV27	TGTGCCAGCAGTTCCGGGACAGGGGGTTTCGAGCAGTACTTC	CASSSGTGGFEQYF
-	many	TRBJ2-2	TRBV7-7	TGTGCTAGCAGCCCGGACTCGACCGGGGAGCTGTTTTTT	CASSPDSTGELFF
TRBD2	many	TRBJ2-1	TRBV20-1	TGCAGTGTCAAGGGACTAGCGGGGATCAATGAGCAGTTCTTC	CSVKGLAGINEQFF
TRBD1	-	TRBJ1-2	TRBV12-3/TRBV12-4	TGTGCCAGCCAGGACAGGGATAAGAACTATGGCTACACCTTC	CASQDRDKNYGYTF
TRBD2	few	TRBJ2-3	TRBV24-1	TGTGCCACCAGTTGGGACGGGGGGGCCCAGTCAGATACGCAGTATTTT	CATSWDGGAQSDTQYF
-	-	TRBJ2-7	TRBV6-1	TGTGCCAGCGGACAACAGGAGTGGCACGAGCAGTACTTC	CASGQQEWHEQYF
-	-	TRBJ1-5	TRBV7-7	TGTGCTAGCAGCCCGGAAACCAATCAGCCCCAGCATTTT	CASSPETNQPQHF
-	many	TRBJ2-2	TRBV29-1	TGCAGCGTTGTCAGGAACACCGGGGAGCTGTTTTTT	CSVVRNTGELFF
-	-	TRBJ2-5	TRBV7-2	TGTGCCAGCAGCTCCGGGACCTATAAAGAGACCCAGTACTTC	CASSSGTYKETQYF
-	many	TRBJ1-2	TRBV7-9	TGTGCCACCCGCGGGGGGACGAACTATGGCTACACCTTC	CATRGGTNYGYTF
-	many	TRBJ2-7	TRBV29-1	TGCAGCGTTGTCGGGTCTAGTCTCCCTTACGAGCAGTACTTC	CSVVGSSLPYEQYF
-	-	TRBJ2-3	TRBV3-1	TGTGCCAGCAGCCAAGTATATCCCCCCACAGATACGCAGTATTTT	CASSQVYPPTDTQYF
TRBD2	few	TRBJ2-5	TRBV11-2	TGTGCCAGCAGCACACCCCTAGCGGGGAATGCTAGGGAGACCCAGTACTTC	CASSTPLAGNARETQYF
-	few	TRBJ2-7	TRBV7-2	TGTGCCAGCAGCAAAGGGCCAGACGAGCAGTACTTC	CASSKGPDEQYF
TRBD1	-	TRBJ2-5	TRBV10-3	TGTGCCATCAGTTACAGGGGACAGGAGACCCAGTACTTC	CAISYRGQETQYF
-	-	TRBJ2-1	TRBV3-1	TGTGCCAGCAGCCCGAGGAGGGGGAACTACAATGAGCAGTTCTTC	CASSPRRGNYNEQFF
-	-	TRBJ2-4	TRBV6-2/TRBV6-3	TGTGCCAGCAGTTCGGGCGGCAAAAACATTCAGTACTTC	CASSSGGKNIQYF
TRBD2	-	TRBJ2-2	TRBV20-1	TGCAGTGCTAGAGTTCCGGGACTAGCTGAGTCCACCGGGGAGCTGTTTTTT	CSARVPGLAESTGELFF
-	many	TRBJ2-3	TRBV6-2/TRBV6-3	TGTGCCAGCAGGACTACTAGCACAGATACGCAGTATTTT	CASRTTSTDTQYF
-	few	TRBJ1-2	TRBV27	TGTGCCAGCAGTTCGTTAACCCAGGGTCCCGGCTACACCTTC	CASSSLTQGPGYTF
TRBD1	few	TRBJ2-1	TRBV11-1	TGTGCCAGCAGCTTGATACCGGGACAGGGGCAAAACAATAGGAATGAGCAGTTCTTC	CASSLIPGQGQNNRNEQFF
-	many	TRBJ2-3	TRBV7-9	TGTGCCAGCAGCTTGGGGGCGATCACAGATACGCAGTATTTT	CASSLGAITDTQYF
-	-	TRBJ2-3	TRBV20-1	TGCAGTGCTATGTCAGAAGCCAATACAGATACGCAGTATTTT	CSAMSEANTDTQYF
-	-	TRBJ1-1	TRBV20-1	TGCAGTGCTAGAGACGGTAGGACCACTGAAGCTTTCTTT	CSARDGRTTEAFF
-	few	TRBJ2-1	TRBV6-2/TRBV6-3	TGTGCCAGCAGCCCTGGACTTGTTCACAATGAGCAGTTCTTC	CASSPGLVHNEQFF
TRBD2	many	TRBJ2-5	TRBV7-2	TGTGCCAGCAGCGTGAGCGGGAGTAGTGAGACCCAGTACTTC	CASSVSGSSETQYF